This entry lists 12 T cell receptor beta chains sequenced from one sample in a study of control samples from healthy donors and cancer patients. Here immunoSEQ multiplex PCR was the method, and the copy in TCRdb shows in-frame clones only, minus some. This table holds under 200,000 clones, just over 95% found once. The sample comprised blood. All receptors come from a woman aged 25 to 39 in good health.

This clone was seen only once. The chain employs TRBV7-9 and TRBJ2-7, with D possibly TRBD1 on 5 matching bases. Per germline, CDR1 SEHNR and CDR2 FQNEAQ (reference sequence). The V and J ends lost 5 bases and 3 bases respectively, with 20 bases between them. The CDR3 totals 16 residues. The CDR3 DNA sequence: TGTGCCAGCAGCACCACGACAGAGATAACCTTCTACGAGCAGTACTTC. Amino acids: CASSTTTEITFYEQYF.

This clone was detected only once. This chain uses TRBV6-2 or TRBV6-3 with TRBJ2-2; 9 bases fit TRBD2. This CDR3 has 16 amino acids. Germline CDR1 reads MNHEY; CDR2 reads SVGEGT. V shed 5 bases and J 6 bases; nucleotides not matched to a gene: 10. CDR3 nucleotides: TGTGCCAGCAGTCCCTCGGGAATAGCGGGGGCCGGGGAGCTGTTTTTT. The encoded protein is CASSPSGIAGAGELFF.

This clone appeared once. J is TRBJ2-2 and V is TRBV6-5; maybe TRBD2 (7 bases). Trimming removed 4 bases from V and 1 base from J, with 10 bases in between. The CDR3 has 15 residues. In germline, CDR1 is MNHEY, CDR2 SVGAGI. CDR3 region: CASSWGGGNTGELFF. The CDR3 bases are TGTGCCAGCAGTTGGGGAGGGGGGAACACCGGGGAGCTGTTTTTT.

The chain carries TRBV29-1 and TRBJ2-1; D is perhaps TRBD1 (5 bases). The CDR3 contains 14 residues. Germline lookup yields CDR1 SQVTM and CDR2 ANQGSEA. V lost 6 bases to trimming and J lost 2 bases, with 14 bases between them. DNA of the CDR3: TGCAGCGTGTCCAGGGAAAAACCCTACAATGAGCAGTTCTTC. Its translation is CSVSREKPYNEQFF.

The rearrangement links TRBV19 to TRBJ2-5; D is undetermined. The CDR3 has 11 amino acids. V lost 4 bases to trimming and J lost 4 bases, with 4 bases between them. CDR1 is LNHDA and CDR2 is SQIVND in the germline V gene (reference sequence). CDR3: CASSSGETQYF. DNA for the CDR3: TGTGCCAGTAGTAGTGGAGAGACCCAGTACTTC.

This chain links TRBV7-6 with TRBJ2-1, with a tentative D call TRBD2 (7 bases). The CDR3 spans 16 residues. Per germline, CDR1 SGHVS and CDR2 FNYEAQ. V was shortened by 5 bases and J by 8 bases, with 22 bases between the two germline ends. The CDR3 DNA sequence: TGTGCCAGCAGCCACCACAGGGAGGGGGGAGGTGATGAGCAGTTCTTC. It specifies CASSHHREGGGDEQFF.

The CDR3 DNA follows: TGCGCCAGCAGCCATTACCGCGGACTAGCGGGGATAAAAGAGACCCAGTACTTC. This codes for CASSHYRGLAGIKETQYF. The gene calls are TRBV5-1 and TRBJ2-5; 12 bases match TRBD2. Germline CDR1 reads SGHRS; CDR2 reads YFSETQ. This CDR3 is 18 amino acids long. Trimming removed 4 bases from V and 3 bases from J; junction bases left unmatched: 13. Based on the CDR3 plus reference TRBV5-1 and TRBJ2-5, the full variable domain is KAGVTQTPRYLIKTRGQQVTLSCSPISGHRSVSWYQQTPGQGLQFLFEYFSETQRNKGNFPGRFSGRQFSNSRSEMNVSTLELGDSALYLCASSHYRGLAGIKETQYFGPGTRLLVL.

The rearrangement joins TRBV10-3 to TRBJ2-7, with 11 bases matching TRBD1. Unmatched junction bases numbered 6, after V lost 6 bases and J lost 2 bases. Germline-derived CDR1 and CDR2 are ENHRY and SYGVKD. The CDR3 has 15 residues. The CDR3 DNA reads TGTGCCATCAGATTCGGGACAGGGGGACCCTACGAGCAGTACTTC. Translated: CAIRFGTGGPYEQYF.

As to this clone: At one end, the junction sequence differs from germline, possibly due to a read error. The chain has TRBV7-7 and TRBJ1-1; a possible D gene is TRBD1 (5 bases). The CDR3 consists of 15 residues. Germline values: CDR1 SSHAT, CDR2 FNYEAQ (reference sequence). The CDR3 coding sequence is TGTGCTAGCAGCTTAGATGGGGCAGAGAACACTGAAGCTTTCTTT. It yields the protein CASSLDGAENTEAFF.

The V call is TRBV28, the J call TRBJ1-5; D not certain. The V gene lost 4 bases and the J gene lost 7 bases, with 20 bases spanning the gap. The germline V gene encodes CDR1 MDHEN and CDR2 SYDVKM. The CDR3 length is 16 residues. The CDR3 DNA reads TGTGCCAGCAGTTCCGCCGGACTCTACCAAGGGCAGCCCCAGCATTTT. This encodes CASSSAGLYQGQPQHF.

This chain uses TRBV28 with TRBJ1-2; possible D gene TRBD1, 6 bases. Trimming removed 2 bases from V and 5 bases from J, with 15 bases in between. From germline, CDR1 is MDHEN and CDR2 SYDVKM. The CDR3 is 15 residues long. CDR3: CASSLLSGVRYGYTF. The CDR3 DNA sequence: TGTGCCAGCAGTTTACTATCAGGGGTACGATATGGCTACACCTTC.

The chain recombines TRBV7-9 with TRBJ2-7, with 8 bases lining up with TRBD2. The CDR3 consists of 15 residues. From germline, CDR1 is SEHNR and CDR2 FQNEAQ (reference sequence). Unmatched junction bases numbered 8, after V lost 1 base and J lost 6 bases. CDR3 amino acids: CASSLEGLAGLEQYF. The CDR3 coding sequence is TGTGCCAGCAGCTTAGAAGGACTAGCTGGCCTCGAGCAGTACTTC.